The 27 T cell receptor beta chains below all came from one sample that was sequenced in a study of blood T cell repertoires in COVID-19. Clones were sequenced by immunoSEQ multiplex PCR, and TCRdb holds only the in-frame ones, with some missing. The sample carries 250,000 to 350,000 clones, roughly 87% recorded once. The sample consisted of PBMCs or T cells enriched from blood (not recorded which). These receptors were collected from a woman aged 18-29 years who had recovered from COVID-19.

The J gene is TRBJ2-7, the V gene TRBV25-1; D is possibly TRBD1 (6 bases). The V and J ends lost 3 bases and 0 bases respectively, with 18 bases between them. This CDR3 comprises 17 residues. Germline CDR1 reads MGHDK; CDR2 reads SYGVNS. The CDR3 protein is CASSDYSRDKSSYEQYF. CDR3 bases: TGTGCCAGCAGTGACTACTCCCGGGACAAGAGCTCCTACGAGCAGTACTTC.

The chain links TRBV27 to TRBJ2-7, with D maybe TRBD1 (6 bases). The CDR3 totals 15 residues. The V gene's germline CDR1 is MNHEY and CDR2 SMNVEV (reference sequence). Trimming took 0 bases from V and 3 from J, leaving 12 bases between them. The chain's CDR3 is CASSLSMGHIYEQYF. CDR3 nucleotides: TGTGCCAGCAGTTTATCGATGGGACACATCTACGAGCAGTACTTC.

J is TRBJ1-1 and V is TRBV4-3, with D maybe TRBD1 (6 bases). This CDR3 region has 16 residues. Trimming removed 0 bases at V and 1 base at J, with 12 bases between. Germline V gives CDR1 LGHNA, CDR2 YSLEER. The CDR3 DNA follows: TGCGCCAGCAGCCAAGAAGCGGGGGGCTCGAACACTGAAGCTTTCTTT. As protein: CASSQEAGGSNTEAFF.

This chain joins TRBV7-9 and TRBJ2-5; 9 bases agree with TRBD1. Germline CDR1 SEHNR, CDR2 FQNEAQ (reference sequence). The length of the CDR3 is 15 residues. The ends lost 3 bases at V and 3 bases at J; junction bases unmatched: 5. CDR3 protein: CASSLRGQGEETQYF. CDR3 DNA: TGTGCCAGCAGCTTGAGGGGACAGGGAGAAGAGACCCAGTACTTC. Full variable domain (outside the CDR3, taken from reference TRBV7-9 and TRBJ2-5): DTGVSQNPRHKITKRGQNVTFRCDPISEHNRLYWYRQTLGQGPEFLTYFQNEAQLEKSRLLSDRFSAERPKGSFSTLEIQRTEQGDSAMYLCASSLRGQGEETQYFGPGTRLLVL.

This clone was found a few times. J is TRBJ1-4 and V is TRBV6-5; 10 nucleotides agree with TRBD1. With V trimmed by 1 base and J by 7 bases, 6 bases remained unmatched. Germline V lookup: CDR1 MNHEY, CDR2 SVGAGI. This CDR3 region has 16 residues. CDR3 region: CASSYLPGQGFEKLFF. CDR3 coding DNA: TGTGCCAGCAGTTACTTACCGGGACAGGGGTTTGAAAAACTGTTTTTT.

This sequence joins TRBV7-9 and TRBJ1-5; 9 positions match TRBD1. With 1 base clipped from V and 14 bases from J, the junction kept 3 bases outside the gene matches. Germline V gene lookup returns CDR1 SEHNR and CDR2 FQNEAQ (reference sequence). The CDR3 extends over 12 amino acids. The CDR3 sequence: CASSLVGTGKHF. CDR3 coding DNA: TGTGCCAGCAGCTTAGTAGGGACAGGGAAGCATTTT.

This clone was recorded once. V is TRBV18 and J is TRBJ2-2; 8 bases are a match to TRBD1. The V and J ends lost 8 bases and 1 base, in that order; junction bases with no gene match: 12. The germline gives CDR1 KGHSH, CDR2 LQKENI. The CDR3 length is 17 residues. In DNA, the CDR3 is TGTGCCAGCCTGTTTACCGCCGGGACAGGGAACACCGGGGAGCTGTTTTTT. Encoded protein: CASLFTAGTGNTGELFF.

The rearrangement joins TRBV28 to TRBJ2-2, with D hard to call. There are 13 residues in the CDR3. Trimming pared 6 bases from V and 4 bases from J, leaving 9 bases between. CDR1 and CDR2 from the germline V gene are MDHEN and SYDVKM. CDR3 residues: CASSTHTTGELFF. The CDR3 DNA reads as TGTGCCAGCAGCACACACACCACCGGGGAGCTGTTTTTT.

The gene calls are TRBV6-5 and TRBJ1-4, with D perhaps matching TRBD1 (5 bases). The CDR3 is made up of 15 amino acids. Per germline, CDR1 MNHEY and CDR2 SVGAGI. Trimming removed 7 bases at V and 4 bases at J, with 16 bases between. CDR3 protein: CASKGQLAINEKLFF. The CDR3 DNA sequence: TGTGCCAGCAAGGGGCAGCTGGCGATTAATGAAAAACTGTTTTTT.

The V call is TRBV12-3 or TRBV12-4, the J call TRBJ1-1, with TRBD1 as a possible D gene (5 bases). V lost 1 base to trimming and J lost 3 bases, with 6 bases between them. The CDR3 extends over 13 amino acids. The CDR3 bases are TGTGCCAGCAGTTTAGAGACAGACACTGAAGCTTTCTTT. Its protein is CASSLETDTEAFF.

V is TRBV19 and J is TRBJ1-1; the match to TRBD1 covers 9 bases. From germline, CDR1 is LNHDA and CDR2 SQIVND (reference sequence). The CDR3 is made up of 14 amino acids. Unmatched junction bases numbered 0, after V lost 3 bases and J lost 1 base. CDR3 residues: CASSMDRGNTEAFF. In nucleotides, the CDR3 is TGTGCCAGTAGTATGGACAGGGGGAACACTGAAGCTTTCTTT.

This chain uses TRBV25-1 with TRBJ2-5; 7 bases fit TRBD1. This CDR3 region has 13 residues. Germline values: CDR1 MGHDK, CDR2 SYGVNS. The V and J ends lost 3 bases and 2 bases, in that order; junction bases with no gene match: 0. The CDR3 spells CASSDRGQETQYF. The DNA of the CDR3 is TGTGCCAGCAGTGACAGGGGGCAAGAGACCCAGTACTTC.

This chain joins TRBV7-2 and TRBJ2-1; 11 positions match TRBD2. The V gene end was trimmed by 4 bases and the J gene end by 11 bases; junction bases not matched to a gene: 4. CDR1 and CDR2 from the germline V gene are SGHTA and FQGNSA. This CDR3 contains 13 residues. The CDR3 DNA is TGTGCCAGCAGCTCAGTAGCGGGGGGGCAGCAGTTCTTC. It is translated as CASSSVAGGQQFF.

This clone was counted between two and nine times. The V and J genes are TRBV15 and TRBJ1-3; D unclear. CDR3 length: 14 amino acids. Trimming removed 0 bases at V and 2 bases at J, with 5 bases between. The V gene's germline CDR1 is LNHNV and CDR2 YYDKDF (reference sequence). CDR3 residues: CATSREEPGNTIYF. The CDR3 DNA reads TGTGCCACCAGCAGAGAAGAGCCTGGAAACACCATATATTTT.

V gene TRBV15 combines with J gene TRBJ2-7; 10 bases line up with TRBD1. The length of the CDR3 is 17 residues. CDR1 and CDR2 (germline): LNHNV, YYDKDF (reference sequence). V dropped 3 bases and J dropped 4; count of bases not matched to a gene: 12. For the CDR3, the DNA is TGTGCCACCAGCAGGCCCATTTCGAGGGACAGGGGATACGAGCAGTACTTC. It encodes CATSRPISRDRGYEQYF.

This chain links TRBV7-9 with TRBJ1-3; 9 bases map to TRBD1. The CDR3 is 18 amino acids. Germline CDR1 SEHNR, CDR2 FQNEAQ (reference sequence). Trimming removed 4 bases from V and 4 bases from J; junction bases left unmatched: 14. The CDR3 region has the DNA TGTGCCAGCAGCTCGCCCGCCCGGACAGGGGCTGCAGGAAACACCATATATTTT. It codes for CASSSPARTGAAGNTIYF.

The chain links TRBV7-2 to TRBJ1-3; weak D call: TRBD1 (6 bases). This CDR3 comprises 18 residues. Trimming left V 3 bases short and J 1 base short, with 19 bases between. CDR1 is SGHTA, CDR2 FQGNSA, per germline. CDR3: CASSFSGGRGTSGNTIYF. The CDR3 region has the DNA TGTGCCAGCAGCTTTAGTGGGGGCAGGGGCACTTCTGGAAACACCATATATTTT.

Written as DNA, the CDR3 is TGTGCCAGCAGCCAAGATCCGGCGCTAGCGGGGGCCCCCTACAATGAGCAGTTCTTC. It translates to CASSQDPALAGAPYNEQFF. This chain links TRBV3-1 (or the pseudogene TRBV3-2) with TRBJ2-1, with 10 nucleotides matching TRBD2. CDR3 length: 19 amino acids. Losses at the gene ends were 0 bases for V and 2 bases for J; bases not matched to a gene: 10. Per germline, CDR1 LGHDT and CDR2 YNNKEL (reference sequence).

V is TRBV6-4 and J is TRBJ2-1; 10 nucleotides match TRBD2. The CDR3 has 16 amino acids. V gave up 2 bases and J gave up 3 bases; unmatched junction bases: 4. CDR1 and CDR2 (germline): MRHNA, SNTAGT. CDR3 DNA: TGTGCCAGCAGTGACAGGACTAGCGGACACTACAATGAGCAGTTCTTC. As protein: CASSDRTSGHYNEQFF.

The chain carries TRBV28 and TRBJ1-2, with D maybe TRBD1 (6 bases). Trimming cost V 5 bases and J 4 bases, with 20 bases left between them. The CDR3 is made up of 16 amino acids. Germline V gene data show CDR1 as MDHEN and CDR2 as SYDVKM. The DNA for the CDR3 is TGTGCCAGCAGTAACCGGGACACGCGTTTCATCTATGGCTACACCTTC. It codes for CASSNRDTRFIYGYTF.

In nucleotides, the CDR3 is TGTGCCAGCAGTACTATCGACAGCGTCGGCTATGGCTACACCTTC. Translated: CASSTIDSVGYGYTF. This chain connects TRBV14 to TRBJ1-2, with D maybe TRBD1 (5 bases). V lost 6 bases and J 4 bases, leaving 18 bases between the germline ends. The CDR3 totals 15 residues. CDR1 SGHDN and CDR2 FVKESK come from the germline V gene.

The genes are TRBV27 and TRBJ2-1, with unresolved D. From germline, CDR1 is MNHEY and CDR2 SMNVEV (reference sequence). V was trimmed by 2 bases and J by 4 bases, leaving 12 bases between them. The CDR3 runs 15 residues. The CDR3 is CASSLESPYYNEQFF. The CDR3 coding sequence is TGTGCCAGCAGTTTAGAGTCCCCTTATTACAATGAGCAGTTCTTC.

V is TRBV4-2 and J is TRBJ2-5; D is perhaps TRBD2 (6 bases). The CDR3 is 18 residues long. V lost 4 bases to trimming and J lost 1 base, with 22 bases between them. The germline gives CDR1 LGHNA, CDR2 YNFKEQ. Written as DNA, the CDR3 is TGTGCCAGCAGCCTCCGGCCTATTGAGCGGGCCTTCCAAGAGACCCAGTACTTC. Amino acids: CASSLRPIERAFQETQYF.

The CDR3 DNA sequence: TGTGCCAGCAGCGGAGGGGGCGGTAATGAAAAACTGTTTTTT. This gives the protein CASSGGGGNEKLFF. The chain carries TRBV5-6 and TRBJ1-4; 7 nucleotides line up with TRBD1. V was clipped by 4 bases and J by 4 bases; unmatched bases: 4. CDR3 length: 14 residues. Germline loops: CDR1 SGHDT, CDR2 YYEEEE. The full variable domain, rest sourced from reference TRBV5-6 and TRBJ1-4, is DAGVTQSPTHLIKTRGQQVTLRCSPKSGHDTVSWYQQALGQGPQFIFQYYEEEERQRGNFPDRFSGHQFPNYSSELNVNALLLGDSALYLCASSGGGGNEKLFFGSGTQLSVL.

The chain has TRBV28 and TRBJ1-1; 9 positions match TRBD1. The CDR3 is 12 amino acids. J was trimmed by 6 bases and V by 10 bases; bases with no gene match: 6. CDR1 and CDR2 from the germline V gene are MDHEN and SYDVKM. CDR3 protein: CAIRTGVSEAFF. CDR3 nucleotide sequence: TGTGCCATCCGGACAGGGGTTTCTGAAGCTTTCTTT.

This clone is medium-sized. This rearrangement joins TRBV7-3 to TRBJ2-5; 11 nucleotides match TRBD2. This CDR3 has 16 amino acids. CDR1 and CDR2 from the germline V gene are SGHTA and FQGTGA. The V segment lost 1 base and the J segment 3 bases; nucleotides outside the gene matches: 4. The CDR3 nucleotides are TGTGCCAGCAGCTTAATGGGGACTAGCGGCGAAGAGACCCAGTACTTC. Amino acids: CASSLMGTSGEETQYF.

This rearrangement joins TRBV25-1 to TRBJ2-6, with unresolved D. The germline V gene encodes CDR1 MGHDK and CDR2 SYGVNS. Deletions cut 4 bases from V and 10 bases from J, with 5 bases between. The CDR3 sequence is 11 residues long. The CDR3 reads CASSGVNVLTF. The CDR3 nucleotides read TGTGCCAGCAGTGGAGTTAACGTCCTGACTTTC.